Each of the 12 T cell receptor beta chains below was sequenced from the same sample in a study of metastatic and nonmetastatic thyroid tumors. TCRdb re-clonotyped the PCR reads through MiXCR. The sample has 10,000 or so clones, roughly 30% seen once. No patient had received any treatment before thyroid surgery. The sequenced material came from tumor tissue. These receptors were collected from a female donor with papillary thyroid cancer or a benign thyroid nodule (not recorded which). Some clones in this sample may be carry-over from other donors' samples.

This clone was seen just once. The rearrangement links TRBV7-2 to TRBJ1-6; D is perhaps TRBD1 (5 bases). There are 14 residues in the CDR3. V was shortened by 4 bases and J by 7 bases, with 11 bases between the two germline ends. CDR1 is SGHTA and CDR2 is FQGNSA in the germline V gene. For the CDR3, the DNA is TGTGCCAGCAGCTGGGGACGGCAGAATTCACCCCTCCACTTT. As protein: CASSWGRQNSPLHF. Full variable domain (rest looked up from reference TRBV7-2 and TRBJ1-6): GAGVSQSPSNKVTEKGKDVELRCDPISGHTALYWYRQSLGQGLEFLIYFQGNSAPDKSGLPSDRFSAERTGGSVSTLTIQRTQQEDSAVYLCASSWGRQNSPLHFGNGTRLTVT.

The V and J genes are TRBV20-1 and TRBJ2-1; the match to TRBD2 covers 9 bases. Per germline, CDR1 DFQATT and CDR2 SNEGSKA (reference sequence). The length of the CDR3 is 14 residues. V was clipped by 1 base and J by 7 bases; unmatched bases: 5. The CDR3 is CSARVAGGSNEQFF. DNA of the CDR3: TGCAGTGCTAGAGTTGCGGGAGGGAGTAATGAGCAGTTCTTC.

This clone has a count of ten or more. The chain carries TRBV5-6 and TRBJ2-5; 9 nucleotides align to TRBD2. In germline, CDR1 is SGHDT, CDR2 YYEEEE. V gave up 6 bases and J gave up 3 bases; unmatched junction bases: 15. The CDR3 is made up of 17 amino acids. CDR3 nucleotides: TGTGCCAGCACCACCCCGGGTTTAGCGGGAGTGGAAGAGACCCAGTACTTC. Its protein product is CASTTPGLAGVEETQYF.

By share of the sample, this clone is medium-sized. The chain uses TRBV7-9 and TRBJ2-7; the match to TRBD1 covers 7 bases. The ends lost 7 bases at V and 0 bases at J; junction bases unmatched: 6. This CDR3 is built from 14 residues. Germline CDR1 SEHNR, CDR2 FQNEAQ (reference sequence). The CDR3 region is CASTKTGSSYEQYF. CDR3 bases: TGTGCCAGCACCAAGACAGGGAGCTCCTACGAGCAGTACTTC.

This clone is medium-sized within its sample. CDR3 sequence: CASTQGPGSHEKLFF. CDR3 DNA sequence: TGTGCCAGCACCCAAGGCCCTGGATCCCATGAAAAACTGTTTTTT. The chain employs TRBV5-4 and TRBJ1-4; unclear D gene. The V gene lost 6 bases and the J gene lost 6 bases, with 18 bases spanning the gap. This CDR3 has 15 residues. Germline CDR1 is SGHNT and CDR2 is YYREEE (reference sequence).

This clone is medium-sized by share. V usage is TRBV20-1 and J usage is TRBJ2-5, with 13 bases fitting TRBD2. J gave up 5 bases and V 5 bases, and 8 bases lay outside the gene matches. This CDR3 region has 15 residues. Germline CDR1 DFQATT, CDR2 SNEGSKA (reference sequence). The CDR3 reads CSARRLAGGGETQYF. Written as DNA, the CDR3 is TGCAGTGCTCGCCGACTAGCGGGGGGCGGGGAGACCCAGTACTTC.

The gene calls are TRBV7-2 and TRBJ2-5; D is perhaps TRBD1 or TRBD2 (5 bases each). Germline assignment: CDR1 SGHTA and CDR2 FQGNSA. The ends were cut back, 5 bases at V and 5 bases at J, with 15 bases in the middle. This CDR3 comprises 14 residues. The DNA for the CDR3 is TGTGCCAGCAGCCCCCCAGGGAGCGAGGAGACCCAGTACTTC. This sequence encodes CASSPPGSEETQYF.

In its sample, this clone was seen a few times. This sequence joins TRBV6-1 and TRBJ1-2; D gene unclear. From germline, CDR1 is MNHNS and CDR2 SASEGT. The CDR3 contains 14 residues. V was shortened by 6 bases and J by 7 bases, with 18 bases between the two germline ends. The CDR3 is CASRPANTFFGYTF. CDR3 coding DNA: TGTGCCAGCAGGCCCGCTAATACCTTTTTTGGCTACACCTTC.

This clone was seen many times. The rearrangement uses TRBV19 and TRBJ1-1; D possibly corresponds to TRBD1 (5 bases). The CDR3 is made up of 13 amino acids. The germline V gene has CDR1 LNHDA and CDR2 SQIVND (reference sequence). The ends were cut back, 3 bases at V and 4 bases at J, with 9 bases in the middle. The CDR3 sequence is CASSIMGPTEAFF. The CDR3 nucleotides are TGTGCCAGTAGTATCATGGGGCCCACTGAAGCTTTCTTT.

Many counts were recorded for this clone. This rearrangement joins TRBV11-3 to TRBJ2-1; D is undetermined. Germline lookup yields CDR1 SGHNT and CDR2 YENEEA. V was clipped by 0 bases and J by 5 bases, with 11 bases between them. The CDR3 consists of 15 residues. The CDR3 region has the DNA TGTGCCAGCAGCTTAGACCCAGTGGGCAACAATGAGCAGTTCTTC. Translation: CASSLDPVGNNEQFF.

This clone was picked up many times. The chain couples TRBV15 to TRBJ2-3, with TRBD1 matching 7 bases. The CDR3 consists of 15 residues. Germline V lookup: CDR1 LNHNV, CDR2 YYDKDF (reference sequence). Unmatched junction bases numbered 10, after V lost 5 bases and J lost 5 bases. The CDR3: CATSPFGTEGDTQYF. The CDR3 nucleotides read TGTGCCACCAGCCCTTTTGGGACAGAGGGAGATACGCAGTATTTT.

This chain connects TRBV25-1 to TRBJ2-7, with 9 nucleotides matching TRBD1. V trimming: 4 bases; J trimming: 2 bases; junction bases outside the gene matches: 6. The V gene's germline CDR1 is MGHDK and CDR2 SYGVNS. The CDR3 loop spans 15 amino acids. The CDR3 DNA follows: TGTGCCAGCAGTGCTGGGACAGGGTCTACCTACGAGCAGTACTTC. It is translated as CASSAGTGSTYEQYF.